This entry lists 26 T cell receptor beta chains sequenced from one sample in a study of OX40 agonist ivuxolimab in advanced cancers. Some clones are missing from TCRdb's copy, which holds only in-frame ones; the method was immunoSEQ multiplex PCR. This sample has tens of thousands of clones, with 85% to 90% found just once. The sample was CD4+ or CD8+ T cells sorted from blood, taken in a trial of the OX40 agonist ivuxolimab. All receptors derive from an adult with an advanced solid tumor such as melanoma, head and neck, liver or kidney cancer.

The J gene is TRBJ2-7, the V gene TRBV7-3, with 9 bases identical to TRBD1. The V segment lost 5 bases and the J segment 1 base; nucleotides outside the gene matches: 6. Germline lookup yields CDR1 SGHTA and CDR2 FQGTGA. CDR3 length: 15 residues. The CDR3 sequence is CASSKGTGPSYEQYF. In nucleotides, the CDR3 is TGTGCCAGCAGCAAAGGGACAGGGCCATCCTACGAGCAGTACTTC.

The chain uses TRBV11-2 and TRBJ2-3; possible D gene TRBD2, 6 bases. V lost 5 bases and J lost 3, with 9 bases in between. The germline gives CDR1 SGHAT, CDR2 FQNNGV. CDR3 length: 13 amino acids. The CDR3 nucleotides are TGTGCCAGCAGCACGGGACTTACAGATACGCAGTATTTT. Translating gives CASSTGLTDTQYF.

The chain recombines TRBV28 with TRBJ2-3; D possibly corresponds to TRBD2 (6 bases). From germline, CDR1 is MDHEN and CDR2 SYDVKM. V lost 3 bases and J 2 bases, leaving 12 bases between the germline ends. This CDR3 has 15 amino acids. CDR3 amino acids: CASSFGGTHTDTQYF. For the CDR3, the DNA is TGTGCCAGCAGTTTTGGGGGGACCCACACAGATACGCAGTATTTT.

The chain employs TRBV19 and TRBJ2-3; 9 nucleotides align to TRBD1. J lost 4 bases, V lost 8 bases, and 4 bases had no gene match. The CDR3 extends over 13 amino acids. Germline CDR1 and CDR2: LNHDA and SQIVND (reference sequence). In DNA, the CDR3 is TGTGCCAGTGGAGACAGGGGGGCAGATACGCAGTATTTT. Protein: CASGDRGADTQYF.

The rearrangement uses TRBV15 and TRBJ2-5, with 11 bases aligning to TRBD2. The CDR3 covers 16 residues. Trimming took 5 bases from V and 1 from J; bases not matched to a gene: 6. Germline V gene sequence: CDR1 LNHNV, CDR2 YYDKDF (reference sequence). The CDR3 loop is CATSERLAGPQETQYF. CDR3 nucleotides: TGTGCCACCAGCGAACGACTAGCGGGACCCCAAGAGACCCAGTACTTC.

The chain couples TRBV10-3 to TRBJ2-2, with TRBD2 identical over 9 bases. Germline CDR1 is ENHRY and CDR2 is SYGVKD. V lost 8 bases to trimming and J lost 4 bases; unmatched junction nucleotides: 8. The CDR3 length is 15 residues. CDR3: CAIARVAGVTGELFF. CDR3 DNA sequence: TGTGCCATCGCGAGGGTAGCGGGAGTCACCGGGGAGCTGTTTTTT.

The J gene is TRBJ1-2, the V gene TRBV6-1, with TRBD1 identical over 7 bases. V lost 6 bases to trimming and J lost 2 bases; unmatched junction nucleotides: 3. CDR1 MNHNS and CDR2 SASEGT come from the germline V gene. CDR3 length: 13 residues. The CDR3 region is CASSKDRNYGYTF. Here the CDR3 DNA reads TGTGCCAGCAGCAAGGACAGGAACTATGGCTACACCTTC.

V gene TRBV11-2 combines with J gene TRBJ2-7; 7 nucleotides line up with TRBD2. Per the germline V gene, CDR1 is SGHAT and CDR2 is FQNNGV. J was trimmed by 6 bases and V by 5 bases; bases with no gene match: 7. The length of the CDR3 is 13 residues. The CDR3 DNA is TGTGCCAGCAGCCCAAAACTAGCGCTCGAGCAGTACTTC. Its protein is CASSPKLALEQYF. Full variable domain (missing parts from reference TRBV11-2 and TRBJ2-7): EAGVAQSPRYKIIEKRQSVAFWCNPISGHATLYWYQQILGQGPKLLIQFQNNGVVDDSQLPKDRFSAERLKGVDSTLKIQPAKLEDSAVYLCASSPKLALEQYFGPGTRLTVT.

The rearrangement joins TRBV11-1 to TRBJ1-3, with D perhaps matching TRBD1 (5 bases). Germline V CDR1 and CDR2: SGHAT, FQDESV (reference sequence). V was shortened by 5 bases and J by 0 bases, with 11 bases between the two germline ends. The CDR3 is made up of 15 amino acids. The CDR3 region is CASSPTAYSGNTIYF. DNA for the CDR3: TGTGCCAGCAGCCCGACAGCATACTCTGGAAACACCATATATTTT.

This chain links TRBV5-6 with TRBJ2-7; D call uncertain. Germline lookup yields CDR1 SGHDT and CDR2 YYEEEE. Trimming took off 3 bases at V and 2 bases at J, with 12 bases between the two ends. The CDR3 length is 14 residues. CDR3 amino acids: CASSWSSNTYEQYF. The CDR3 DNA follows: TGTGCCAGCAGCTGGTCCTCTAACACCTACGAGCAGTACTTC.

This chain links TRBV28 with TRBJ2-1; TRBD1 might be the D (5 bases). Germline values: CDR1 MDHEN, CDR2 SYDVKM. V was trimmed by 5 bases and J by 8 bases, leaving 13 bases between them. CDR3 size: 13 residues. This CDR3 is CASSTIGVYEQFF. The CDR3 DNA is TGTGCCAGCAGTACAATAGGGGTGTATGAGCAGTTCTTC.

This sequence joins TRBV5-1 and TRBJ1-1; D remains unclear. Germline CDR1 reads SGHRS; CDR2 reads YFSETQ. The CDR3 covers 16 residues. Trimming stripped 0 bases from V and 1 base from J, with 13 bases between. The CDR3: CASSLADGGKNTEAFF. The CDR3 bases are TGCGCCAGCAGCTTGGCCGACGGAGGAAAGAACACTGAAGCTTTCTTT.

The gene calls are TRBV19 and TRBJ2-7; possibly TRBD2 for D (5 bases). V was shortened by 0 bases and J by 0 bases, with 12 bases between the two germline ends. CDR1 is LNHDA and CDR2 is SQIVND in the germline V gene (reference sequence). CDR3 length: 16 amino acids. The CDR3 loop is CASSIDPGLTSYEQYF. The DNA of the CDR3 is TGTGCCAGTAGTATAGATCCTGGACTGACCTCCTACGAGCAGTACTTC. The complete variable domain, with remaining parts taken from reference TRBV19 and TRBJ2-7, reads DGGITQSPKYLFRKEGQNVTLSCEQNLNHDAMYWYRQDPGQGLRLIYYSQIVNDFQKGDIAEGYSVSREKKESFPLTVTSAQKNPTAFYLCASSIDPGLTSYEQYFGPGTRLTVT.

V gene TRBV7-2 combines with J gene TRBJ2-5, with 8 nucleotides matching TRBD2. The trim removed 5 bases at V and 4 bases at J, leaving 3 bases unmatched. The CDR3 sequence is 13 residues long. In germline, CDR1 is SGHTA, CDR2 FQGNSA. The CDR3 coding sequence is TGTGCCAGCAGCCAGGGACTAGGAGAGACCCAGTACTTC. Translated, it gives CASSQGLGETQYF.

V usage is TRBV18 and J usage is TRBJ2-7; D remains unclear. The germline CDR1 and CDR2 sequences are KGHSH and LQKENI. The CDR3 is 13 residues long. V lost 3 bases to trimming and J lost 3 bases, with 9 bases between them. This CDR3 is CASSPGPLYEQYF. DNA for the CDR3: TGTGCCAGCTCACCCGGACCTCTCTACGAGCAGTACTTC.

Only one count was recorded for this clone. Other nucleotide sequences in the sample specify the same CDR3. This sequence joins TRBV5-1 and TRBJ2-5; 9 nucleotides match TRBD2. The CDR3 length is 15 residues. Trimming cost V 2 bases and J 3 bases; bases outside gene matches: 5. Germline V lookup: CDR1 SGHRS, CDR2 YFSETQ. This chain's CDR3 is CASSLGGRAEETQYF. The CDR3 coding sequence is TGCGCCAGCAGCTTAGGCGGGAGGGCCGAAGAGACCCAGTACTTC. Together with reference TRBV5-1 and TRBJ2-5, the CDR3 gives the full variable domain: KAGVTQTPRYLIKTRGQQVTLSCSPISGHRSVSWYQQTPGQGLQFLFEYFSETQRNKGNFPGRFSGRQFSNSRSEMNVSTLELGDSALYLCASSLGGRAEETQYFGPGTRLLVL.

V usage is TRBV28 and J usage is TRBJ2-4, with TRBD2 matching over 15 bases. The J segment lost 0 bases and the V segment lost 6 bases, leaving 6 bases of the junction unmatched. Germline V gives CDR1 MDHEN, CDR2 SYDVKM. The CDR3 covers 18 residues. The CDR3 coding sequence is TGTGCCAGCAGCGGGGGACTAGCGGGAGGCCTAGCCAAAAACATTCAGTACTTC. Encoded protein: CASSGGLAGGLAKNIQYF.

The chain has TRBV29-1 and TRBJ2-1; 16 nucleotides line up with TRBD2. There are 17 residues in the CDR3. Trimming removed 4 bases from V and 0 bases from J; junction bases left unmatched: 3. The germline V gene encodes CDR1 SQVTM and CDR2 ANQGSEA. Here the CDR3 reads CSVGGLAGGPSYNEQFF. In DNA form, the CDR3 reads TGCAGCGTTGGGGGACTAGCGGGAGGGCCCTCCTACAATGAGCAGTTCTTC.

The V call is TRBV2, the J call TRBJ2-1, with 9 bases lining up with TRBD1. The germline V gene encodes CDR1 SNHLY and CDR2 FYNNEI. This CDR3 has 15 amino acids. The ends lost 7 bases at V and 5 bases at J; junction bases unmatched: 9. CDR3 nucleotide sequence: TGTGCCAGCACTCGGACAGGGGCCTTTCACAATGAGCAGTTCTTC. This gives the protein CASTRTGAFHNEQFF.

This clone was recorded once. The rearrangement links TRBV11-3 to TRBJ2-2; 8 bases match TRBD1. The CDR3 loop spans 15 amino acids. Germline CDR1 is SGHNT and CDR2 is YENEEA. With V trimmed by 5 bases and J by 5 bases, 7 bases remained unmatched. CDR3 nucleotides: TGTGCCAGCAGCAGCAACACAGGGGGTACCGGGGAGCTGTTTTTT. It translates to CASSSNTGGTGELFF.

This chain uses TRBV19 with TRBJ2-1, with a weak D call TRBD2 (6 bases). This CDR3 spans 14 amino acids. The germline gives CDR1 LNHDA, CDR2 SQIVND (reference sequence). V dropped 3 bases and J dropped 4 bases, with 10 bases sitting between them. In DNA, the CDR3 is TGTGCCAGTAGTATTCTAGCGCCGTACAATGAGCAGTTCTTC. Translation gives CASSILAPYNEQFF.

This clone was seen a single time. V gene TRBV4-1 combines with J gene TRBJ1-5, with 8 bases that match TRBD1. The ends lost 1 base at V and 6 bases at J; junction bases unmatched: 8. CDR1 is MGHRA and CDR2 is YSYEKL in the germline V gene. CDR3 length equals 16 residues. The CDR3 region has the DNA TGCGCCAGCAGCCAAGGCGCGGCAGGGGGCTTTCAGCCCCAGCATTTT. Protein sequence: CASSQGAAGGFQPQHF.

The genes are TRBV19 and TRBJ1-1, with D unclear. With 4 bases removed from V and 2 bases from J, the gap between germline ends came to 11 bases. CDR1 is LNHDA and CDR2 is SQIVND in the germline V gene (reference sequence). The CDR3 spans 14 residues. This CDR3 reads CASSTWGSNTEAFF. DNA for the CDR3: TGTGCCAGTAGTACGTGGGGATCTAACACTGAAGCTTTCTTT.

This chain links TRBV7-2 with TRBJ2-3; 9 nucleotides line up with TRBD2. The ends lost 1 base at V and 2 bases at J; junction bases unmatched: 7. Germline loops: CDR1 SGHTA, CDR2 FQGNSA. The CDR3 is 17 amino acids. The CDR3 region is CASSLDSGTSFTDTQYF. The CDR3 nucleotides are TGTGCCAGCAGCTTAGACTCCGGGACTAGCTTCACAGATACGCAGTATTTT.

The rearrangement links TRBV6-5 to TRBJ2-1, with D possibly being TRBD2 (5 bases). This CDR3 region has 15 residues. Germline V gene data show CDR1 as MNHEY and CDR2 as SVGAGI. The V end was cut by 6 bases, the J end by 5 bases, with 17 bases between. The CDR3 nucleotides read TGTGCCAGCAGACAACTCGGACTGGACCACAATGAGCAGTTCTTC. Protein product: CASRQLGLDHNEQFF.

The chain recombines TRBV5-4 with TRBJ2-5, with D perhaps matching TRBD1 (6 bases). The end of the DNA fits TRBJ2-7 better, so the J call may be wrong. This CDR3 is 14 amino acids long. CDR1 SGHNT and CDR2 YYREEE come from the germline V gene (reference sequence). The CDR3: CASSPGHQAYEQYF. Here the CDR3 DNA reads TGTGCCAGCAGCCCGGGACACCAAGCCTACGAGCAGTACTTC.